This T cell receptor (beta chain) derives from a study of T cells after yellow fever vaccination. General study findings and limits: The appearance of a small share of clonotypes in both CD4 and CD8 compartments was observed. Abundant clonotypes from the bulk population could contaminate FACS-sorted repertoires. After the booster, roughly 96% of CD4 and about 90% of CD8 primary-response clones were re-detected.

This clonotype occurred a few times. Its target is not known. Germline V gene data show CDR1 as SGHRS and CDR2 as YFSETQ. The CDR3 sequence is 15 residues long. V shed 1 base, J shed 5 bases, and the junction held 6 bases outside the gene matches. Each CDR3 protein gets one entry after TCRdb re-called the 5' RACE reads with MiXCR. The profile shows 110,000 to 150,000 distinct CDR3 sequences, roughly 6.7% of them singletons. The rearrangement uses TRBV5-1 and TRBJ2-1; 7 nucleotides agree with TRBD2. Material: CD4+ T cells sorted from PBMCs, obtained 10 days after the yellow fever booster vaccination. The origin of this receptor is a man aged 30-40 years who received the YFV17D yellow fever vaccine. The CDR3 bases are TGCGCCAGCAGCTTGCGGGCTAGCGGAAACAATGAGCAGTTCTTC. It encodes CASSLRASGNNEQFF.